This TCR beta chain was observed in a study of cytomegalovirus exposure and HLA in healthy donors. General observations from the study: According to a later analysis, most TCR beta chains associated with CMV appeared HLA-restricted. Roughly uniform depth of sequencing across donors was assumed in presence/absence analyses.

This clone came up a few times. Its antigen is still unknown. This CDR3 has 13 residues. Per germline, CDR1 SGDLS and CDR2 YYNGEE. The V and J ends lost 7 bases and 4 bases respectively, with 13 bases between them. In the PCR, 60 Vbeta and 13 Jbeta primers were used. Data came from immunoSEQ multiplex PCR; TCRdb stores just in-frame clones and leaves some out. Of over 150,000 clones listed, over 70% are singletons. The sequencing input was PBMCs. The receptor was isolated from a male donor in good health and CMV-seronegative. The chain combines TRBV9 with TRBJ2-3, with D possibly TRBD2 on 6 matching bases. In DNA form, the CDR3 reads TGTGCCAGCTCAGCCCCGGGGGCAGATACGCAGTATTTT. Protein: CASSAPGADTQYF. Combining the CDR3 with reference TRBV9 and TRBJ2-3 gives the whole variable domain DSGVTQTPKHLITATGQRVTLRCSPRSGDLSVYWYQQSLDQGLQFLIQYYNGEERAKGNILERFSAQQFPDLHSELNLSSLELGDSALYFCASSAPGADTQYFGPGTRLTVL.